This entry concerns a single T cell receptor (beta chain). Its specificity is unknown. This sample stems from a study of long-term antiretroviral therapy in people with HIV. Study findings and constraints: Repertoires looked antigen-experienced, with only a slight naive shift after ART. Diversity increased after ART yet remained lower than in transplant donor controls.

Samples were assayed with immunoSEQ v3.0 at survey level. Sequencing used immunoSEQ multiplex PCR; TCRdb keeps in-frame clones, though not all of them. This sample has 21,000 or so clones; over 70% occur once, and the top ten carry about 5%. The germline V gene encodes CDR1 MDHEN and CDR2 SYDVKM. V gave up 6 bases and J gave up 6 bases; unmatched junction bases: 14. The CDR3 is 15 residues long. This sequence originates from a man between 50 and 59 years old with HIV. The sample consisted of unsorted PBMCs, taken 0.3 years after starting antiretroviral therapy. This chain links TRBV28 with TRBJ2-7; 7 bases are a match to TRBD1. Here the CDR3 reads CASRLTITGDGEQYF. CDR3 nucleotide sequence: TGTGCCAGCAGACTAACGATTACAGGGGACGGCGAGCAGTACTTC.